Following are 14 T cell receptor beta chains from one sample sequenced in a study of human T cells and chemical hapten exposure. Time point of the sample: pre-sensitization, week 0. The treatment is: therapeutic diphenylcyclopropenone sensitization with weekly scalp DPC. TCRdb used MiXCR to reprocess the RACE reads, holding one entry per CDR3 protein. The table shows approximately 370,000 distinct CDR3 sequences, with around 5.5% occurring only once. This sample comprised whole blood, obtained in connection with sensitization to the hapten diphenylcyclopropenone (DPC). These receptors all stem from a woman aged 18-29 years with alopecia areata. Some clones in this sample may be carry-over from other donors' samples.

This clonotype was recorded at least ten times. The V call is TRBV6-5, the J call TRBJ2-1, with 14 bases lining up with TRBD2. The ends lost 6 bases at V and 9 bases at J; junction bases unmatched: 10. CDR3 length: 16 residues. Germline CDR1 is MNHEY and CDR2 is SVGAGI. CDR3 nucleotide sequence: TGTGCCAGCAGAAGGACTAGCGGGGGGCTCACGGGTGAGCAGTTCTTC. It yields the protein CASRRTSGGLTGEQFF.

This clonotype was recorded once. The rearrangement uses TRBV5-8 and TRBJ2-3; a weak D match, TRBD2 (7 bases). The V gene's germline CDR1 is SGHTS and CDR2 YDEGEE. This CDR3 contains 15 residues. V dropped 1 base and J dropped 2 bases, with 11 bases sitting between them. The chain's CDR3 is CASSLRGALTDTQYF. The CDR3 DNA sequence: TGTGCCAGCAGCTTGCGGGGGGCCCTCACAGATACGCAGTATTTT. Full variable domain (outside the CDR3, taken from reference TRBV5-8 and TRBJ2-3): EAGVTQSPTHLIKTRGQQATLRCSPISGHTSVYWYQQALGLGLQFLLWYDEGEERNRGNFPPRFSGRQFPNYSSELNVNALELEDSALYLCASSLRGALTDTQYFGPGTRLTVL.

This sequence joins TRBV11-2 and TRBJ1-3; D is undetermined. CDR3 length equals 16 residues. Germline V gene data show CDR1 as SGHAT and CDR2 as FQNNGV. V lost 1 base, J lost 0 bases, and 10 bases lay in between. The CDR3 protein is CASSLVVDLSGNTIYF. CDR3 in DNA: TGTGCCAGCAGCTTAGTGGTGGACCTCTCTGGAAACACCATATATTTT.

This clonotype came up many times. This rearrangement joins TRBV20-1 to TRBJ1-2; D may be TRBD1 (5 bases). The CDR3 is 13 amino acids. CDR1 is DFQATT and CDR2 is SNEGSKA in the germline V gene (reference sequence). Trimming took 7 bases from V and 1 from J, leaving 13 bases between them. CDR3 coding DNA: TGCAGTGGTTATCAGGGTATTAACTATGGCTACACCTTC. Its protein is CSGYQGINYGYTF.

V gene TRBV5-1 combines with J gene TRBJ2-5; possibly TRBD1 for D (5 bases). Germline V gene data show CDR1 as SGHRS and CDR2 as YFSETQ. The CDR3 is 13 amino acids. The ends were cut back, 5 bases at V and 4 bases at J, with 12 bases in the middle. CDR3 protein: CASSSGRGETQYF. CDR3 coding DNA: TGCGCCAGCAGTTCCGGAAGGGGAGAGACCCAGTACTTC.

This clonotype occurred many times. V is TRBV20-1 and J is TRBJ1-5, with no clear D. Germline assignment: CDR1 DFQATT and CDR2 SNEGSKA (reference sequence). V was shortened by 0 bases and J by 4 bases, with 7 bases between the two germline ends. This CDR3 is 13 amino acids long. This CDR3 reads CSAREDMNQPQHF. CDR3 nucleotide sequence: TGCAGTGCTAGAGAGGATATGAATCAGCCCCAGCATTTT.

The chain joins TRBV11-2 to TRBJ2-3, with D possibly matching TRBD2 (6 bases). Deletions cut 5 bases from V and 8 bases from J, with 17 bases between. The germline V gene has CDR1 SGHAT and CDR2 FQNNGV. The CDR3 length is 14 residues. The CDR3 region has the DNA TGTGCCAGCAGCGTTCAGGGTCTGGGGGGTACGCAGTATTTT. It encodes CASSVQGLGGTQYF. The whole variable domain, filled in from reference TRBV11-2 and TRBJ2-3, reads EAGVAQSPRYKIIEKRQSVAFWCNPISGHATLYWYQQILGQGPKLLIQFQNNGVVDDSQLPKDRFSAERLKGVDSTLKIQPAKLEDSAVYLCASSVQGLGGTQYFGPGTRLTVL.

The chain employs TRBV6-5 and TRBJ1-1, with a possible D match to TRBD1 (5 bases). Trimming pared 7 bases from V and 2 bases from J, leaving 11 bases between. The CDR3 has 13 amino acids. CDR1 is MNHEY, CDR2 SVGAGI, per germline. The CDR3 sequence is CASTRGPNTEAFF. The CDR3, as DNA: TGTGCCAGCACTAGGGGCCCTAACACTGAAGCTTTCTTT.

In its sample, this clonotype was seen many times. This chain uses TRBV4-1 with TRBJ1-1; unclear D gene. The CDR3 runs 14 residues. The germline V and J ends were trimmed by 0 bases and 3 bases, with 8 bases remaining between them. CDR1 is MGHRA, CDR2 YSYEKL, per germline. In nucleotides, the CDR3 is TGCGCCAGCAGCCAAGACTATACCTACACTGAAGCTTTCTTT. Protein: CASSQDYTYTEAFF.

This clonotype was found many times. The gene calls are TRBV12-3 or TRBV12-4 and TRBJ2-3; 9 bases map to TRBD2. The CDR3 is 16 residues long. After removal of 3 bases from V and 4 bases from J, the junction contained 8 bases not matched to a gene. The CDR3 is CASSFSGGARADTQYF. The CDR3 nucleotides read TGTGCCAGCAGTTTTAGCGGGGGCGCCAGGGCAGATACGCAGTATTTT.

On this clonotype: The germline gene is not matched at one end of the junction; a read error may be the cause. The V gene is TRBV5-5, the J gene TRBJ1-5; the D is unclear. The CDR3 length is 13 residues. Germline V gene data show CDR1 as SGHKS and CDR2 as YYEKEE (reference sequence). The CDR3, as DNA: TGTGCCACCAGCGCTGACATCAATCAGCCCCAGCATTTT. It translates to CATSADINQPQHF.

This chain joins TRBV28 and TRBJ2-7; the D gene is possibly TRBD1 (5 bases). Trimming left V 4 bases short and J 2 bases short, with 15 bases between. This CDR3 region has 15 residues. The germline V gene encodes CDR1 MDHEN and CDR2 SYDVKM. Here the CDR3 DNA reads TGTGCCAGCAGTTCAGGGCGTACTCGCCCCTACGAGCAGTACTTC. Translating gives CASSSGRTRPYEQYF.

This clonotype was seen more than once but under ten times. The chain employs TRBV7-9 and TRBJ2-7; D remains ambiguous. From germline, CDR1 is SEHNR and CDR2 FQNEAQ (reference sequence). This CDR3 comprises 13 residues. The V and J ends lost 1 base and 7 bases respectively, with 11 bases between them. The CDR3 reads CASSLGAPGEQYF. CDR3 nucleotide sequence: TGTGCCAGCAGCTTAGGGGCGCCTGGGGAGCAGTACTTC.

This clonotype appeared a few times. The genes are TRBV6-5 and TRBJ2-1; D possibly corresponds to TRBD2 (5 bases). The germline gives CDR1 MNHEY, CDR2 SVGAGI. The V end was cut by 2 bases, the J end by 5 bases, with 13 bases between. This CDR3 is 15 amino acids long. CDR3 protein: CASSYQGPGNNEQFF. CDR3 bases: TGTGCCAGCAGTTACCAAGGACCCGGGAACAATGAGCAGTTCTTC.